The 9 T cell receptor beta chains in this list originate from one sample, sequenced in a study of cytomegalovirus exposure and HLA in healthy donors. A multiplex PCR was run with 60 Vbeta primers and 13 Jbeta primers. TCRdb's table, derived via immunoSEQ multiplex PCR, lists solely in-frame clones and lacks some. The repertoire holds tens of thousands of clones, with about four fifths as singletons. Sequencing was performed on PBMCs. The receptors were gathered from a woman younger than 45 in good health and CMV-seronegative.

The chain's CDR3 is CASSPRDWRGTQYF. CDR3 DNA sequence: TGTGCCAGCAGCCCCCGGGACTGGCGGGGGACCCAGTACTTC. The chain carries TRBV9 and TRBJ2-5; possible D gene TRBD2, 6 bases. Germline CDR1 reads SGDLS; CDR2 reads YYNGEE. V lost 4 bases and J 7 bases, leaving 17 bases between the germline ends. This CDR3 is 14 amino acids long.

The rearrangement uses TRBV6-1 and TRBJ2-1, with 9 bases matching TRBD1. The CDR3 has 14 residues. Per germline, CDR1 MNHNS and CDR2 SASEGT. The V and J ends lost 3 bases and 6 bases, in that order; junction bases with no gene match: 3. This CDR3 is CASSDLDRGNEQFF. In DNA form, the CDR3 reads TGTGCCAGCAGTGATCTGGACAGGGGCAATGAGCAGTTCTTC.

The chain has TRBV5-1 and TRBJ2-5; 11 bases are a match to TRBD2. There are 15 residues in the CDR3. J was trimmed by 5 bases and V by 0 bases; bases with no gene match: 3. The V gene's germline CDR1 is SGHRS and CDR2 YFSETQ. CDR3 nucleotides: TGCGCCAGCAGCTTGGGACTAGCGGGGACGGAGACCCAGTACTTC. Translating it yields CASSLGLAGTETQYF.

The chain recombines TRBV7-2 with TRBJ1-1, with no clear D. V lost 1 base and J lost 4, with 13 bases in between. This CDR3 spans 15 amino acids. Germline values: CDR1 SGHTA, CDR2 FQGNSA. The CDR3 sequence is CASSLDRVITTEAFF. CDR3 coding DNA: TGTGCCAGCAGCTTAGACCGGGTCATAACCACTGAAGCTTTCTTT.

This rearrangement joins TRBV15 to TRBJ1-1; tentative D call: TRBD1 (6 bases). The CDR3 length is 16 residues. V lost 0 bases and J 0 bases, leaving 11 bases between the germline ends. Germline V CDR1 and CDR2: LNHNV, YYDKDF (reference sequence). Here the CDR3 reads CATSRENTGLNTEAFF. CDR3 DNA: TGTGCCACCAGCAGAGAAAACACAGGGTTGAACACTGAAGCTTTCTTT.

This chain joins TRBV10-2 and TRBJ1-1; tentatively, D is TRBD1 (6 bases). The V end was cut by 4 bases, the J end by 8 bases, with 11 bases between. This CDR3 region has 12 residues. CDR1 and CDR2 from the germline V gene are WSHSY and SAAADI. The CDR3 protein is CASSGSGAEAFF. CDR3 in DNA: TGCGCCAGCAGTGGTTCAGGGGCAGAAGCTTTCTTT.

This chain joins TRBV7-2 and TRBJ1-2; perhaps TRBD1 as D (5 bases). Trimming removed 1 base at V and 7 bases at J, with 19 bases between. The germline gives CDR1 SGHTA, CDR2 FQGNSA. CDR3 size: 16 residues. In DNA, the CDR3 is TGTGCCAGCAGCTTAGGTTCAGGGAACGGACCGGGTGGCTACACCTTC. Encoded protein: CASSLGSGNGPGGYTF.

The rearrangement links TRBV11-3 to TRBJ2-5; 8 positions agree with TRBD2. This CDR3 has 16 amino acids. Unmatched junction bases numbered 11, after V lost 6 bases and J lost 2 bases. Germline CDR1 and CDR2: SGHNT and YENEEA. DNA for the CDR3: TGTGCCAGCAGTTCCCGCCTAGCGGGCTTACAAGAGACCCAGTACTTC. It specifies CASSSRLAGLQETQYF.

The chain carries TRBV11-2 and TRBJ1-5; D unclear. V was cut by 6 bases and J by 2 bases, with 26 bases left in between. Germline-derived CDR1 and CDR2 are SGHAT and FQNNGV. The CDR3 length is 19 residues. DNA of the CDR3: TGTGCCAGCAGAAAAGCGGCTGGAGCCAGTTGGTTTGGCAATCAGCCCCAGCATTTT. Its protein product is CASRKAAGASWFGNQPQHF.